The 25 T cell receptor beta chains below were found in one sample sequenced in a study of blood T cell repertoires in COVID-19. Here immunoSEQ multiplex PCR was the method, and the copy in TCRdb shows in-frame clones only, minus some. The sample includes 200,000 or so clones, about 88% of them seen just once. The sequencing sample was made of PBMCs or T cells enriched from blood (not recorded which). Every receptor here comes from a woman aged 25 to 39 who had recovered from COVID-19.

V and J are TRBV6-1 and TRBJ1-1; D is perhaps TRBD1 (6 bases). The V gene's germline CDR1 is MNHNS and CDR2 SASEGT. The germline V and J ends were trimmed by 0 bases and 1 base, with 12 bases remaining between them. The CDR3 has 16 amino acids. CDR3 region: CASSEALGAGNTEAFF. In DNA, the CDR3 is TGTGCCAGCAGTGAAGCGCTGGGGGCGGGGAACACTGAAGCTTTCTTT.

The chain recombines TRBV25-1 with TRBJ2-7; TRBD1 might be the D (5 bases). The CDR3 contains 14 residues. Germline V gives CDR1 MGHDK, CDR2 SYGVNS. V dropped 4 bases and J dropped 6 bases, with 16 bases sitting between them. CDR3 loop: CASSGFQGSREQYF. The CDR3 bases are TGTGCCAGCAGTGGGTTCCAGGGAAGTCGCGAGCAGTACTTC.

V is TRBV6-2 or TRBV6-3 and J is TRBJ1-5; 7 positions agree with TRBD1. Germline trimming cut 5 bases from V and 6 bases from J; bases unmatched to any gene: 10. Germline V CDR1 and CDR2: MNHEY, SVGEGT. There are 15 residues in the CDR3. CDR3 protein: CASSADRVRSQPQHF. In DNA form, the CDR3 reads TGTGCCAGCAGTGCAGACAGGGTCCGGAGTCAGCCCCAGCATTTT.

The genes are TRBV3-1 (or the pseudogene TRBV3-2) and TRBJ2-7, with TRBD2 matching 8 bases. The CDR3 spans 16 residues. Unmatched junction bases numbered 10, after V lost 6 bases and J lost 0 bases. In germline, CDR1 is LGHDT, CDR2 YNNKEL (reference sequence). CDR3 amino acids: CASSQMLAGSSYEQYF. The CDR3 nucleotides are TGTGCCAGCAGTCAGATGCTAGCGGGTAGCTCCTACGAGCAGTACTTC.

The rearrangement links TRBV18 to TRBJ1-1, with 7 bases aligning to TRBD1. The V and J ends lost 3 bases and 0 bases, in that order; junction bases with no gene match: 7. The germline V gene encodes CDR1 KGHSH and CDR2 LQKENI. The length of the CDR3 is 16 residues. The CDR3 nucleotides are TGTGCCAGCTCACCGGGACAGTTTTGGATGAACACTGAAGCTTTCTTT. This gives the protein CASSPGQFWMNTEAFF.

V is TRBV7-3 and J is TRBJ2-7; TRBD1 matches at 9 bases. The CDR3 has 14 amino acids. Germline V gene lookup returns CDR1 SGHTA and CDR2 FQGTGA. J was trimmed by 6 bases and V by 5 bases; bases with no gene match: 8. The DNA for the CDR3 is TGTGCCAGCAGCGCAGGGACAGGGCCCTCCGAGCAGTACTTC. Residues: CASSAGTGPSEQYF.

This chain joins TRBV10-3 and TRBJ2-1; 14 nucleotides align to TRBD2. CDR1 and CDR2 (germline): ENHRY, SYGVKD. The CDR3 has 19 residues. With V trimmed by 3 bases and J by 8 bases, 15 bases remained unmatched. CDR3 protein: CAISEPSPGLAGVHYEQFF. In nucleotides, the CDR3 is TGTGCCATCAGTGAACCTTCCCCGGGACTAGCGGGGGTGCATTATGAGCAGTTCTTC.

The chain combines TRBV5-6 with TRBJ2-5, with D perhaps matching TRBD1 (7 bases). The germline V gene has CDR1 SGHDT and CDR2 YYEEEE. Trimming pared 5 bases from V and 2 bases from J, leaving 13 bases between. The CDR3 consists of 14 residues. The CDR3, as DNA: TGTGCCAGCAGGCGGGACAGCCGACAAGAGACCCAGTACTTC. Translating gives CASRRDSRQETQYF.

This chain joins TRBV11-3 and TRBJ1-6; D is uncertain. This CDR3 is built from 13 residues. V was cut by 5 bases and J by 7 bases, with 9 bases left in between. Germline V lookup: CDR1 SGHNT, CDR2 YENEEA. The DNA of the CDR3 is TGTGCCAGCAGCACGCGCAGGAATTCACCCCTCCACTTT. This translates into CASSTRRNSPLHF.

The chain links TRBV5-6 to TRBJ1-5; TRBD1 matches 8 bases. Germline CDR1 and CDR2: SGHDT and YYEEEE. The length of the CDR3 is 13 residues. The V and J ends lost 4 bases and 9 bases, in that order; junction bases with no gene match: 6. CDR3 amino acids: CASSLDRGRPQHF. The CDR3 coding sequence is TGTGCCAGCAGCCTCGACAGGGGTAGGCCCCAGCATTTT.

This clone appeared once. The CDR3 spells CASSQTGTRSRETQYF. DNA of the CDR3: TGCGCCAGCAGCCAAACCGGGACTAGATCCCGGGAGACCCAGTACTTC. The rearrangement uses TRBV4-3 and TRBJ2-5; the match to TRBD2 covers 8 bases. Germline V lookup: CDR1 LGHNA, CDR2 YSLEER. The CDR3 sequence is 16 residues long. Trimming cost V 2 bases and J 5 bases; bases outside gene matches: 10.

CDR3 coding DNA: TGTGCCAGCAGCGTAGGTGGAGGGGGGACAGGATACTTAGATGGCTACACCTTC. It specifies CASSVGGGGTGYLDGYTF. The V and J genes are TRBV9 and TRBJ1-2; 8 positions match TRBD1. V lost 0 bases, J lost 6 bases, and 16 bases stayed unmatched. Germline values: CDR1 SGDLS, CDR2 YYNGEE. The CDR3 runs to 18 residues.

This clone was recorded only once. The CDR3 spells CASSIDPRGNTEAFF. The CDR3 DNA reads TGTGCCAGTAGTATAGATCCCAGGGGGAACACTGAAGCTTTCTTT. The V and J genes are TRBV19 and TRBJ1-1; D is possibly TRBD1 (6 bases). The CDR3 has 15 residues. CDR1 is LNHDA and CDR2 is SQIVND in the germline V gene (reference sequence). V lost 0 bases to trimming and J lost 1 base, with 9 bases between them.

The chain couples TRBV2 to TRBJ2-5, with D possibly TRBD1 on 6 matching bases. CDR3 size: 13 residues. The V end lost 7 bases, the J end lost 2 bases, and 11 bases lay between the germline ends. The germline V gene encodes CDR1 SNHLY and CDR2 FYNNEI. The CDR3 is CASTPGHQETQYF. DNA of the CDR3: TGTGCCAGCACCCCGGGACATCAAGAGACCCAGTACTTC.

J is TRBJ1-1 and V is TRBV7-8; 10 bases align to TRBD1. J lost 1 base, V lost 5 bases, and 10 bases had no gene match. Germline values: CDR1 SGHVS, CDR2 FQNEAQ. This CDR3 has 17 residues. The CDR3 region is CASSPRPGQGSNTEAFF. Written as DNA, the CDR3 is TGTGCCAGCAGCCCACGCCCGGGACAGGGGTCGAACACTGAAGCTTTCTTT.

The sample holds one count of this clone. V gene TRBV5-1 combines with J gene TRBJ2-2, with D unclear. CDR1 is SGHRS and CDR2 is YFSETQ in the germline V gene. CDR3 length: 14 residues. V was pared by 1 base and J by 5 bases, with 9 bases between. Here the CDR3 DNA reads TGCGCCAGCAGCTTGACCACCGGGACCGGGGAGCTGTTTTTT. Residues: CASSLTTGTGELFF.

The chain recombines TRBV7-2 with TRBJ1-6; D might be TRBD1 (6 bases). Germline values: CDR1 SGHTA, CDR2 FQGNSA. The CDR3 spans 15 residues. V was shortened by 4 bases and J by 9 bases, with 16 bases between the two germline ends. The CDR3, as DNA: TGTGCCAGCAGCTCGGTGGCAGGGGTGGGTTCACCCCTCCACTTT. Residues: CASSSVAGVGSPLHF. Using reference TRBV7-2 and TRBJ1-6 for the parts outside the CDR3, the full variable domain is GAGVSQSPSNKVTEKGKDVELRCDPISGHTALYWYRQSLGQGLEFLIYFQGNSAPDKSGLPSDRFSAERTGGSVSTLTIQRTQQEDSAVYLCASSSVAGVGSPLHFGNGTRLTVT.

The genes are TRBV11-1 and TRBJ1-2; D is unclear. Germline lookup yields CDR1 SGHAT and CDR2 FQDESV (reference sequence). V lost 5 bases to trimming and J lost 8 bases, with 15 bases between them. This CDR3 contains 13 residues. CDR3 residues: CASSRAAQRGYTF. DNA of the CDR3: TGTGCCAGCAGCAGAGCCGCCCAACGGGGCTACACCTTC.

The V call is TRBV25-1, the J call TRBJ2-7, with TRBD2 identical over 7 bases. V shed 1 base, J shed 0 bases, and the junction held 0 bases outside the gene matches. This CDR3 region has 14 residues. In germline, CDR1 is MGHDK, CDR2 SYGVNS. The CDR3 sequence: CASSEWGGSYEQYF. The CDR3 DNA sequence: TGTGCCAGCAGTGAATGGGGGGGCTCCTACGAGCAGTACTTC.

This rearrangement joins TRBV4-3 to TRBJ1-1; TRBD1 matches at 9 bases. Germline-derived CDR1 and CDR2 are LGHNA and YSLEER. J lost 3 bases, V lost 3 bases, and 5 bases had no gene match. This CDR3 contains 15 residues. CDR3 coding DNA: TGCGCCAGCAGCCAGGCGGGACAGGGATACACTGAAGCTTTCTTT. Protein product: CASSQAGQGYTEAFF.

This clone was seen a few times. The chain recombines TRBV7-9 with TRBJ1-1; the D is unclear. The ends were cut back, 8 bases at V and 3 bases at J, with 19 bases in the middle. Germline V gene data show CDR1 as SEHNR and CDR2 as FQNEAQ (reference sequence). The CDR3 sequence is 15 residues long. The CDR3 DNA is TGTGCCAGCGGTAGTCCCCGGGTCAGCGACACTGAAGCTTTCTTT. Encoded protein: CASGSPRVSDTEAFF.

V usage is TRBV28 and J usage is TRBJ1-2; possible D gene TRBD1, 5 bases. V dropped 2 bases and J dropped 5 bases, with 9 bases sitting between them. Germline loops: CDR1 MDHEN, CDR2 SYDVKM. The CDR3 is 13 residues long. DNA for the CDR3: TGTGCCAGCAGTTTAGTACAGGTTTATGGCTACACCTTC. Its protein is CASSLVQVYGYTF.

The V and J genes are TRBV18 and TRBJ2-1; 10 positions agree with TRBD1. The V gene end was trimmed by 3 bases and the J gene end by 0 bases; junction bases not matched to a gene: 8. CDR1 and CDR2 from the germline V gene are KGHSH and LQKENI. CDR3 size: 18 residues. The CDR3 sequence: CASSPSGTGVASYNEQFF. The CDR3 nucleotides are TGTGCCAGCTCACCCTCCGGGACAGGGGTCGCCTCCTACAATGAGCAGTTCTTC.

The chain uses TRBV5-1 and TRBJ1-2, with D tentatively TRBD1 (6 bases). Trimming removed 0 bases from V and 10 bases from J, with 19 bases in between. Germline CDR1 and CDR2: SGHRS and YFSETQ. This CDR3 comprises 15 residues. In DNA form, the CDR3 reads TGCGCCAGCAGCTTGGCCCGGGACACGCCGGACGACTACACCTTC. Protein: CASSLARDTPDDYTF.

The V call is TRBV13, the J call TRBJ1-2; D not certain. In germline, CDR1 is PRHDT, CDR2 FYEKMQ (reference sequence). This CDR3 contains 15 residues. V was shortened by 4 bases and J by 4 bases, with 16 bases between the two germline ends. The CDR3 coding sequence is TGTGCCAGCAGCTCCACCCACGCAGGCCCCTATGGCTACACCTTC. Translating it yields CASSSTHAGPYGYTF. The full variable domain, completed using reference TRBV13 and TRBJ1-2, is AAGVIQSPRHLIKEKRETATLKCYPIPRHDTVYWYQQGPGQDPQFLISFYEKMQSDKGSIPDRFSAQQFSDYHSELNMSSLELGDSALYFCASSSTHAGPYGYTFGSGTRLTVV.